A single sample gave rise to the 9 T cell receptor beta chains below, sequenced in a study of blood T cell repertoires in COVID-19. Profiling relied on immunoSEQ multiplex PCR, and the TCRdb table lists in-frame clones only, not all of them. The sample comprises 150,000 to 180,000 clones, about 83% of which are singletons, and over 10% rests with the top ten. Sequenced input: peripheral blood. Receptors were obtained from a woman aged 55-70 years with COVID-19, enrolled during active disease.

This CDR3 reads CASNDRPGNYGYTF. For the CDR3, the DNA is TGTGCCAGTAATGACAGGCCCGGGAACTATGGCTACACCTTC. The gene calls are TRBV19 and TRBJ1-2, with D perhaps TRBD1 (6 bases). The CDR3 has 14 residues. Germline CDR1 is LNHDA and CDR2 is SQIVND (reference sequence). V was shortened by 7 bases and J by 2 bases, with 14 bases between the two germline ends.

The chain links TRBV6-5 to TRBJ1-1; D is possibly TRBD1 (6 bases). The germline gives CDR1 MNHEY, CDR2 SVGAGI. V was cut by 11 bases and J by 5 bases, with 15 bases left in between. This CDR3 contains 12 residues. As DNA, the CDR3 is TGTGCCGGCAATACAGGGTCAACTGAAGCTTTCTTT. Translated: CAGNTGSTEAFF.

The chain employs TRBV19 and TRBJ1-5, with a possible D match to TRBD1 (5 bases). There are 14 residues in the CDR3. Germline V gene data show CDR1 as LNHDA and CDR2 as SQIVND (reference sequence). V gave up 7 bases and J gave up 7 bases, with 17 bases separating them. The CDR3 region has the DNA TGTGCCAGTAATGAAAGGCAGGGTATACAGCCCCAGCATTTT. This gives the protein CASNERQGIQPQHF.

The V gene is TRBV28, the J gene TRBJ1-1, with 7 positions matching TRBD1. The CDR3 has 17 residues. Per the germline V gene, CDR1 is MDHEN and CDR2 is SYDVKM. Losses at the gene ends were 6 bases for V and 1 base for J; bases not matched to a gene: 14. Written as DNA, the CDR3 is TGTGCCAGCAGATCTACAGGGGTTTTCGGGAAGAACACTGAAGCTTTCTTT. It specifies CASRSTGVFGKNTEAFF.

Written as DNA, the CDR3 is TGTGCCAGCAGCCCCGACAGTGATCCCCTCACTGAAGCTTTCTTT. This encodes CASSPDSDPLTEAFF. The chain combines TRBV7-8 with TRBJ1-1; tentatively, D is TRBD1 (5 bases). Trimming removed 5 bases from V and 4 bases from J, with 17 bases in between. From germline, CDR1 is SGHVS and CDR2 FQNEAQ. The CDR3 length is 15 residues.

This clone occurred a few times. The V and J genes are TRBV6-5 and TRBJ1-2, with D possibly matching TRBD1 (5 bases). V gave up 2 bases and J gave up 8 bases, with 15 bases separating them. The CDR3 consists of 14 residues. Germline CDR1 and CDR2: MNHEY and SVGAGI. The chain's CDR3 is CASSYAGVGLGYTF. The CDR3 DNA reads as TGTGCCAGCAGTTACGCGGGGGTTGGTTTGGGCTACACCTTC.

V usage is TRBV3-1 (or the pseudogene TRBV3-2) and J usage is TRBJ1-5, with D uncertain. V was cut by 1 base and J by 0 bases, with 4 bases left in between. The CDR3 covers 14 residues. CDR1 is LGHDT and CDR2 is YNNKEL in the germline V gene (reference sequence). CDR3 in DNA: TGTGCCAGCAGCCAAGTTAATAGCAATCAGCCCCAGCATTTT. It is translated as CASSQVNSNQPQHF.

The chain recombines TRBV4-2 with TRBJ1-1; no reliable D call. The V end lost 0 bases, the J end lost 7 bases, and 9 bases lay between the germline ends. Germline V gene lookup returns CDR1 LGHNA and CDR2 YNFKEQ. The length of the CDR3 is 13 residues. CDR3 residues: CASSQDTADEAFF. In DNA, the CDR3 is TGTGCCAGCAGCCAAGATACGGCGGATGAAGCTTTCTTT.

The rearrangement joins TRBV19 to TRBJ1-5; TRBD1 aligns across 11 bases. The ends lost 5 bases at V and 1 base at J; junction bases unmatched: 7. The CDR3 runs 17 residues. Germline lookup yields CDR1 LNHDA and CDR2 SQIVND (reference sequence). The chain's CDR3 is CASSPGQGAHSNQPQHF. CDR3 DNA sequence: TGTGCCAGTAGTCCCGGACAGGGGGCCCACAGCAATCAGCCCCAGCATTTT.